The entry that follows covers one T cell receptor beta chain sequence. The sample belongs to a study of OX40 agonist ivuxolimab in advanced cancers. Study as a whole: Melanoma, hepatocellular carcinoma, head and neck or renal cell cancer occurred in dose-escalation patients. Patients were roughly 83% male with ages roughly 20 to 80, mean about 54.

TCRdb keeps only in-frame clones here, not all; method: immunoSEQ multiplex PCR. The repertoire holds 90,000 to 100,000 clones, roughly 89% seen once, with around 0.85% in the top ten. Trimming shortened V by 3 bases and J by 7 bases, and 12 bases separated the two germline ends. The CDR3 extends over 13 amino acids. The germline V gene encodes CDR1 LNHDA and CDR2 SQIVND (reference sequence). The TCR was taken from an adult with an advanced solid tumor such as melanoma, head and neck, liver or kidney cancer. This specimen consisted of CD4+ or CD8+ T cells sorted from blood, obtained in a trial of the OX40 agonist ivuxolimab. The chain is built from TRBV19 and TRBJ1-1, with D possibly being TRBD1 (6 bases). CDR3 amino acids: CASSITGRGEAFF. The CDR3 DNA follows: TGTGCCAGTAGTATTACAGGGCGGGGTGAAGCTTTCTTT.